This T cell receptor beta chain was documented in a study of blood T cell repertoires in COVID-19. Study context: Donors in the United States, Italy and Spain gave samples during acute or convalescent COVID-19. Sample material is recorded as cDNA or gDNA derived from T cells, B-cell-depleted T cells, or PBMCs.

Measured with immunoSEQ multiplex PCR; TCRdb has only the in-frame clones, and not every one. The sample contains about 270,000 clones, approximately 86% of which appear only once. V was cut by 5 bases and J by 4 bases, with 12 bases left in between. This CDR3 is built from 13 residues. The germline CDR1 and CDR2 sequences are MNHEY and SVGEGT. This receptor was obtained from a woman younger than 30 with acute or convalescent COVID-19. Specimen: peripheral blood. The chain employs TRBV6-2 or TRBV6-3 and TRBJ2-7; a possible D gene is TRBD2 (5 bases). The CDR3 DNA reads as TGTGCCAGCAGTCCCGGACTGTTATACGAGCAGTACTTC. The encoded protein is CASSPGLLYEQYF.